This entry features one T cell receptor beta chain sequence. The CDR3 sequence is 15 residues long. Germline V gene lookup returns CDR1 MDHEN and CDR2 SYDVKM. With V trimmed by 5 bases and J by 0 bases, 6 bases remained unmatched. This sample was taken from a study of T cell responses to AZD1222 COVID-19 vaccine. Sequencing was performed with immunoSEQ multiplex PCR; in TCRdb, only in-frame clones are kept and a portion is missing. Here the sample spans around 110,000 clones, 88% being singletons. V gene TRBV28 combines with J gene TRBJ1-2, with TRBD1 identical over 7 bases. The sequence derives from an adult in good health. The sample in question was peripheral blood, obtained on day 0 of AZD1222 vaccination. The CDR3 DNA follows: TGTGCCAGCAGTCCCGCCGGGACAGCTAACTATGGCTACACCTTC. Translated: CASSPAGTANYGYTF.